A selection of T cell receptor beta chains follows, all from one sample in a study of a mutant IDH1 vaccine in newly diagnosed glioma. This table comes from immunoSEQ multiplex PCR, and its TCRdb copy is limited to in-frame clones, with some not included. This sample has 25,000 to 40,000 clones, with about 73% found just once. For these TCRs, the target antigens are not known. Sample: PBMCs, taken from a glioma patient whose treatment included an IDH1 peptide vaccine. The receptors were gathered from a man aged 25-40 years with glioma. Each CDR3 is given with its conserved first and last residue. The D gene is left open where the match is weak. Size is omitted from some rows. Given values are once, few, many or a class for expanded clones.

CASIKAGNRNEQFF,TGTGCCAGCATTAAGGCGGGGAACCGCAATGAGCAGTTCTTC,-,TRBV6-5,-,TRBJ2-1
CASSRQEYEQYF,TGTGCCAGCAGCCGCCAAGAGTACGAGCAGTACTTC,-,TRBV5-4,-,TRBJ2-7
CASSSRGQGRYGYTF,TGTGCCAGCAGCTCCCGAGGACAGGGGAGATATGGCTACACCTTC,-,TRBV5-4,TRBD1,TRBJ1-2
CASSSGGSAYEQYF,TGCGCCAGCAGCTCCGGGGGGAGTGCCTACGAGCAGTACTTC,-,TRBV5-1,TRBD2,TRBJ2-7
CAISPGTTSNQPQHF,TGTGCCATCTCCCCCGGGACAACTAGCAATCAGCCCCAGCATTTT,few,TRBV6-1,-,TRBJ1-5
CASSQFSGANVLTF,TGTGCCAGCAGCCAATTCTCTGGGGCCAACGTCCTGACTTTC,-,TRBV11-2,-,TRBJ2-6
CASSRAPTPRGGYTF,TGTGCCAGTAGTAGAGCTCCGACACCTCGGGGTGGCTACACCTTC,-,TRBV19,-,TRBJ1-2
CSAAGTGGGSYGYTF,TGCAGCGCGGCCGGGACAGGGGGCGGTTCGTATGGCTACACCTTC,-,TRBV29-1,TRBD1,TRBJ1-2
CASSLVGAGGLGGELFF,TGCGCCAGCAGCTTGGTCGGTGCCGGGGGCCTTGGCGGGGAGCTGTTTTTT,-,TRBV5-1,-,TRBJ2-2
CASSPYLGGSPEAFF,TGTGCCAGCAGCCCTTACCTGGGAGGATCTCCTGAAGCTTTCTTT,-,TRBV9,-,TRBJ1-1
CSAELSYEQYF,TGCAGTGCTGAACTAAGCTACGAGCAGTACTTC,-,TRBV20-1,-,TRBJ2-7
CASSPWDGYGYTF,TGTGCCAGCAGTCCCTGGGACGGTTATGGCTACACCTTC,-,TRBV27,-,TRBJ1-2
CASTDGTAIGSPLHF,TGTGCCAGCACCGACGGGACCGCCATCGGGTCACCCCTCCACTTT,few,TRBV7-9,-,TRBJ1-6
CSARVLSEAFF,TGCAGTGCTAGGGTTCTCAGTGAAGCTTTCTTT,few,TRBV20-1,-,TRBJ1-1
CASSQGGAGKNTEAFF,TGTGCCAGCAGCCAAGGGGGGGCAGGGAAAAACACTGAAGCTTTCTTT,few,TRBV14,-,TRBJ1-1
CASSFGTGGYTF,TGTGCCAGCAGCTTCGGGACAGGAGGCTACACCTTC,-,TRBV7-9,TRBD1,TRBJ1-2
CASSESLYQETQYF,TGTGCCAGCAGCGAAAGTTTGTACCAAGAGACCCAGTACTTC,-,TRBV9,-,TRBJ2-5
CAWSVQGADEQFF,TGTGCCTGGAGTGTTCAGGGCGCGGATGAGCAGTTCTTC,-,TRBV30,-,TRBJ2-1
CASSQGTGAMVGSGNTIYF,TGCGCCAGCAGCCAAGGGACAGGGGCTATGGTAGGGTCTGGAAACACCATATATTTT,few,TRBV4-1,TRBD1,TRBJ1-3
CASSFWTSGNQETQYF,TGTGCCAGCAGCTTCTGGACTAGCGGGAATCAAGAGACCCAGTACTTC,-,TRBV5-4,TRBD2,TRBJ2-5
CASSSQGSSYEQYF,TGTGCCAGCAGCTCTCAGGGGTCCTCCTACGAGCAGTACTTC,once,TRBV7-2,-,TRBJ2-7
CASSPGHRSSYNSPLHF,TGTGCCAGCAGCCCGGGACACCGAAGCTCCTATAATTCACCCCTCCACTTT,-,TRBV9,-,TRBJ1-6
CASSSANPTNEKLFF,TGCGCCAGCAGCTCCGCCAATCCAACTAATGAAAAACTGTTTTTT,-,TRBV5-1,-,TRBJ1-4
CASSLYGQSEAFF,TGTGCCAGCAGCTTATATGGGCAGAGTGAAGCTTTCTTT,-,TRBV7-9,-,TRBJ1-1
CASSFSGGAGYTF,TGTGCCAGCAGCTTTTCCGGGGGTGCGGGCTACACCTTC,-,TRBV5-6,-,TRBJ1-2
CASSQESGAAGNTIYF,TGCGCCAGCAGCCAAGAGAGTGGGGCGGCGGGAAACACCATATATTTT,-,TRBV4-1,-,TRBJ1-3
CASSFSRDPRDTQYF,TGCGCCAGCAGCTTCTCCCGGGACCCCCGGGATACGCAGTATTTT,-,TRBV10-2,-,TRBJ2-3
CASSLVGRATEAFF,TGTGCCAGCAGCTTGGTCGGCAGGGCTACTGAAGCTTTCTTT,-,TRBV5-5,-,TRBJ1-1
CASKGLVNEQYF,TGTGCCAGCAAGGGACTAGTCAACGAGCAGTACTTC,-,TRBV19,TRBD2,TRBJ2-7
CASSPSGGVNEQFF,TGTGCCAGCAGCCCCTCGGGAGGGGTCAATGAGCAGTTCTTC,-,TRBV7-2,TRBD2,TRBJ2-1
CSVEATGELAGGSVGELFF,TGCAGCGTTGAAGCTACAGGAGAACTAGCGGGGGGTAGCGTCGGGGAGCTGTTTTTT,-,TRBV29-1,TRBD2,TRBJ2-2
CATSRDRGEKLFF,TGTGCCACCAGCAGAGATCGGGGTGAAAAACTGTTTTTT,-,TRBV15,-,TRBJ1-4
CAISDSQGDQPQHF,TGTGCCATCAGTGATTCACAGGGGGACCAGCCCCAGCATTTT,-,TRBV10-3,TRBD1,TRBJ1-5
CASSPTWGDGYTF,TGCGCCAGCAGCCCTACTTGGGGGGATGGCTACACCTTC,-,TRBV5-1,-,TRBJ1-2
CASSPRDTDYEQYF,TGTGCCAGCAGCCCCCGGGACACCGACTACGAGCAGTACTTC,once,TRBV9,-,TRBJ2-7
CASSLGQGFNGYTF,TGCGCCAGCAGCCTCGGACAGGGTTTCAATGGCTACACCTTC,-,TRBV5-1,TRBD1,TRBJ1-2
CASNLQGASNQPQHF,TGTGCCAGCAATCTACAGGGGGCAAGCAATCAGCCCCAGCATTTT,-,TRBV2,TRBD1,TRBJ1-5
CASSFGGQGNNQPQHF,TGTGCCAGCAGTTTTGGGGGACAGGGCAACAATCAGCCCCAGCATTTT,few,TRBV28,TRBD1,TRBJ1-5
CASSFGTGEKLFF,TGTGCCAGCAGTTTCGGGACAGGTGAAAAACTGTTTTTT,-,TRBV28,TRBD1,TRBJ1-4
CASSGTGGPNEQYF,TGTGCCAGCAGTGGGACAGGGGGCCCCAACGAGCAGTACTTC,-,TRBV25-1,TRBD1,TRBJ2-7
CASSQDLGDYGYTF,TGCGCCAGCAGCCAAGATTTGGGGGACTATGGCTACACCTTC,-,TRBV4-3,-,TRBJ1-2
CAWSPDRDTQYF,TGTGCCTGGAGTCCGGACAGGGATACGCAGTATTTT,-,TRBV30,TRBD1,TRBJ2-3